This T cell receptor (beta chain) was recorded in a study of human T cells and chemical hapten exposure. Study as a whole: Per-sample TCR yield variability stemmed mainly from small pooled library volume differences.

This clonotype has at least ten counts. This CDR3 spans 13 amino acids. Germline V CDR1 and CDR2: SGDLS, YYNGEE. V lost 7 bases, J lost 9 bases, and 10 bases stayed unmatched. TCRdb used MiXCR to reprocess the 5' RACE reads, holding one entry per CDR3 protein. The table lists 110,000 to 150,000 distinct CDR3 sequences, around 4.1% of them singletons. Researchers extracted total RNA from unfractionated whole blood. The V gene is TRBV9, the J gene TRBJ1-5; 7 nucleotides align to TRBD1. The TCR comes from a female donor in good health. CDR3 bases: TGTGCCAGCTCCGACAGGGCCCTGGGGCCCCAGCATTTT. This codes for CASSDRALGPQHF.